Sequencing of this T cell receptor beta chain was carried out in a study of a mutant IDH1 vaccine in newly diagnosed glioma. At the level of the study: Patients arrived already treated with radiotherapy, temozolomide, or both, most having had both.

A note on this clone: Its antigen remains unknown.

Study-level points and caveats: Pseudoprogression appeared independent of alterations in top peripheral clonotypes. Immune responses induced by the vaccine were seen in roughly 93% of patients, spanning multiple MHC alleles.

Time point here: baseline, week 1 (first vaccination visit). The treatment was: pre-vaccination baseline after standard-of-care therapy. The donors' diagnosis was new WHO grade 3 or 4 astrocytoma that was IDH1-mutant and ATRX-lost. The data were produced by immunoSEQ multiplex PCR, yet TCRdb's version contains in-frame clones alone and is incomplete. The sample contains 65,000 to 70,000 clones, approximately 86% of which appear only once. This CDR3 region has 14 residues. Germline V gives CDR1 SGHDT, CDR2 YYEEEE. V was shortened by 2 bases and J by 2 bases, with 11 bases between the two germline ends.

The sample consisted of PBMCs, taken from a glioma patient treated with radiotherapy, temozolomide or both. The receptor was isolated from a man between 25 and 39 years old with glioma. The J gene is TRBJ2-7, the V gene TRBV5-6; possible D gene TRBD1, 5 bases. In nucleotides, the CDR3 is TGTGCCAGCAGCTTAGGGGTCTTAACCTACGAGCAGTACTTC. As protein: CASSLGVLTYEQYF.